The clone carrying this TCR beta chain has just a few counts. The antigen is not known. The sample comes from a study of EBV T-cell therapy then PD-1 blockade in nasopharyngeal carcinoma. The table came from immunoSEQ multiplex PCR; TCRdb's copy has only in-frame clones and leaves some out. The sample shows about 23,000 clones, over 75% of them seen only once. This CDR3 region has 14 residues. V was clipped by 3 bases and J by 3 bases; unmatched bases: 5. Germline V gene sequence: CDR1 SGHNT, CDR2 YYREEE (reference sequence). The sample's treatment: AdE1-LMPpoly-expanded autologous EBV-specific T-cell therapy followed by anti-PD-1 nivolumab.

The sample was CD8+ T cells from blood, taken at roughly day 65 from a patient whose treatment included autologous EBV-specific T cells and nivolumab. J is TRBJ2-7 and V is TRBV5-4; TRBD1 matches 8 bases. This clonotype was sampled from a man aged 35-49 years with nasopharyngeal carcinoma. CDR3 nucleotides: TGTGCCAGCAGCTGGGAGACAGGGGACTACGAGCAGTACTTC. Translated, it gives CASSWETGDYEQYF.